This T cell receptor beta chain was documented in a study of blood T cells in healthy people across ages. As regards this clonotype: Its antigen remains unidentified.

Study results and limitations: The long-lived group displayed more naive CD4+ cells, plus higher diversity, than the aged donors did. Observed TCR beta diversity per million T cells went down as age went up. This fall followed a roughly linear course with age. Bulk PBMC profiling left naive and antigen-experienced comparisons inconclusive.

A sample-barcoded 5' primer and a J-beta primer mix were used in a second PCR of roughly 6 to 11 cycles. TCRdb itself ran the 5' RACE reads through MiXCR, one entry per CDR3 protein. Among approximately 2,000,000 distinct CDR3 sequences listed, about two fifths were seen once. Sequenced: blood. This TCR came from a human donor in good health.

This CDR3 reads CASSYARQGTNQPQHF. The DNA of the CDR3 is TGTGCCAGCAGTTACGCGAGGCAGGGGACCAATCAGCCCCAGCATTTT. The rearrangement joins TRBV6-6 to TRBJ1-5; TRBD1 is a possible D gene (6 bases). V lost 2 bases and J lost 3, with 14 bases in between. The CDR3 totals 16 residues. CDR1 and CDR2 (germline): MNHNY, SVGAGI (reference sequence).